The subject of this entry is one T cell receptor beta chain. The antigen is undetermined. Method: immunoSEQ multiplex PCR; TCRdb's copy keeps in-frame clones and lacks some. In the table there are 40,000 or so clones, approximately 62% of which are singletons. The data originate from a study of radiotherapy plus CTLA-4 blockade in lung cancer. Study as a whole: For 15% to 20% of patients, objective responses occurred, and approximately 31% had disease control. Study-level points and caveats: Tumor-origin TCR clones grew in blood after radiotherapy plus ipilimumab.

CTLA-4 blockade with ipilimumab, together with focal radiation, was given to patients with chemo-refractory metastatic non-small-cell lung cancer. Per the germline V gene, CDR1 is MNHNY and CDR2 is SVGAGI (reference sequence). This CDR3 region has 13 residues. V shed 0 bases, J shed 8 bases, and the junction held 2 bases outside the gene matches. Specimen: peripheral blood, collected from a patient treated with radiotherapy plus ipilimumab. J is TRBJ2-3 and V is TRBV6-6, with 7 bases matching TRBD2. The origin of this receptor is a human donor with non-small cell lung cancer who had a partial response to radiotherapy plus ipilimumab. The CDR3 DNA reads TGTGCCAGCAGTTACTCGACTAGCACTACGCAGTATTTT. Its protein is CASSYSTSTTQYF.